Listed here are 11 T cell receptor beta chains from one sample, sequenced in a study of blood T cells in healthy people across ages. Alongside a J-beta primer mix, a sample-barcoded 5' primer served in a second PCR lasting 7 to 11 cycles. TCRdb reanalysed the 5' RACE reads using MiXCR and keeps one entry per CDR3 protein. Of roughly 1.5 million distinct CDR3 sequences listed, approximately 39% are singletons. The specimen was blood. The receptor set was obtained from a woman aged 18-29 years in good health.

V usage is TRBV7-9 and J usage is TRBJ1-2; D uncertain. Trimming shortened V by 1 base and J by 8 bases, and 11 bases separated the two germline ends. Germline V gene sequence: CDR1 SEHNR, CDR2 FQNEAQ (reference sequence). This CDR3 spans 13 amino acids. The CDR3 spells CASSLDQFSGYTF. The CDR3 region has the DNA TGTGCCAGCAGCTTAGATCAGTTCTCGGGCTACACCTTC. The complete variable domain, with remaining parts taken from reference TRBV7-9 and TRBJ1-2, reads DTGVSQNPRHKITKRGQNVTFRCDPISEHNRLYWYRQTLGQGPEFLTYFQNEAQLEKSRLLSDRFSAERPKGSFSTLEIQRTEQGDSAMYLCASSLDQFSGYTFGSGTRLTVV.

The chain recombines TRBV20-1 with TRBJ1-5, with 7 bases that match TRBD1. The CDR3 loop spans 17 amino acids. Unmatched junction bases numbered 11, after V lost 0 bases and J lost 3 bases. The V gene's germline CDR1 is DFQATT and CDR2 SNEGSKA (reference sequence). The CDR3 DNA follows: TGCAGTGCTAGAGATTGGATTAGGGACAGATCCAATCAGCCCCAGCATTTT. It codes for CSARDWIRDRSNQPQHF.

The genes are TRBV27 and TRBJ2-7, with D tentatively TRBD1 or TRBD2 (5 bases each). V shed 6 bases and J shed 0 bases, with 15 bases lying between them. In germline, CDR1 is MNHEY, CDR2 SMNVEV (reference sequence). This CDR3 comprises 15 residues. In DNA, the CDR3 is TGTGCCAGCAGCGTCCGGGACCCGAGCTCCTACGAGCAGTACTTC. The encoded protein is CASSVRDPSSYEQYF.

J is TRBJ2-7 and V is TRBV29-1, with D hard to call. Germline CDR1 reads SQVTM; CDR2 reads ANQGSEA. The CDR3 is 14 amino acids. Between the trimmed V and J ends, which lost 5 bases and 5 bases, there was a span of 19 bases. The CDR3, as DNA: TGCAGCGTTACACACTCCCTGACAAAGCACGAGCAGTACTTC. Translation: CSVTHSLTKHEQYF.

V gene TRBV12-3 or TRBV12-4 combines with J gene TRBJ2-4; D is perhaps TRBD1 (5 bases). The CDR3 consists of 14 residues. V was clipped by 6 bases and J by 0 bases, with 9 bases between them. The chain's CDR3 is CASRDTIAKNIQYF. In nucleotides, the CDR3 is TGTGCCAGCAGGGACACGATAGCCAAAAACATTCAGTACTTC.

The V gene is TRBV4-2, the J gene TRBJ2-5; 13 bases fit TRBD2. CDR1 is LGHNA, CDR2 YNFKEQ, per germline. The CDR3 is 17 residues long. Unmatched junction bases numbered 8, after V lost 3 bases and J lost 4 bases. CDR3 region: CASSHPRTSGGGETQYF. CDR3 sequence (DNA): TGTGCCAGCAGCCACCCAAGGACTAGCGGGGGAGGAGAGACCCAGTACTTC.

The V and J genes are TRBV3-1 and TRBJ2-5; D is unclear. The CDR3 has 16 amino acids. Germline loops: CDR1 LGHDT, CDR2 YNNKEL (reference sequence). The V end was cut by 1 base, the J end by 1 base, with 13 bases between. The CDR3 here is CASSQGTETLQETQYF. The CDR3 DNA is TGTGCCAGCAGCCAAGGAACTGAGACACTCCAAGAGACCCAGTACTTC.

This rearrangement joins TRBV20-1 to TRBJ2-7; 7 bases fit TRBD2. This CDR3 is 15 amino acids long. Germline V CDR1 and CDR2: DFQATT, SNEGSKA (reference sequence). V was clipped by 5 bases and J by 2 bases; unmatched bases: 12. This chain's CDR3 is CSAGVAGRVTYEQYF. In DNA, the CDR3 is TGCAGTGCTGGGGTAGCAGGGAGGGTTACCTACGAGCAGTACTTC.

This clonotype was counted many times. The chain joins TRBV7-2 to TRBJ2-4; no firm D call. This CDR3 has 12 residues. The germline V gene encodes CDR1 SGHTA and CDR2 FQGNSA. V gave up 4 bases and J gave up 9 bases, with 10 bases separating them. The chain's CDR3 is CASSSFAGIQYF. CDR3 coding DNA: TGTGCCAGCAGCTCTTTTGCTGGCATTCAGTACTTC.

The chain is built from TRBV27 and TRBJ2-1; D possibly matches TRBD1 or TRBD2 (5 bases each). The CDR3 has 13 amino acids. Germline CDR1 and CDR2: MNHEY and SMNVEV (reference sequence). Between the trimmed V and J ends, which lost 3 bases and 7 bases, there was a span of 10 bases. CDR3 sequence (DNA): TGTGCCAGCAGTTTCGGCAGGGAGAATGAGCAGTTCTTC. Its protein is CASSFGRENEQFF.

This clonotype appeared a single time. V usage is TRBV12-3 or TRBV12-4 and J usage is TRBJ2-7, with D perhaps matching TRBD1 or TRBD2 (5 bases each). Trimming took 2 bases from V and 0 from J, leaving 11 bases between them. This CDR3 comprises 15 residues. CDR3 residues: CASSLSWGSSYEQYF. The CDR3, as DNA: TGTGCCAGCAGTTTAAGCTGGGGGAGCTCCTACGAGCAGTACTTC.